Shown below are 2 T cell receptor beta chains from a single sample sequenced in a study of CD8 T cells in Susac syndrome. Random hexamers were used to reverse transcribe the RNA input (about 0.5 to 1 ug). MiXCR, run by TCRdb on the immunoSEQ multiplex PCR reads, gives a single entry per CDR3 protein. The repertoire has approximately 170,000 distinct CDR3 sequences, roughly 94% of them found once; the top ten carry under 0.085%. Sequencing was performed on CD4+ T cells from PBMCs. The receptors originated from a human donor in good health.

The V gene is TRBV6-2 or TRBV6-3, the J gene TRBJ1-5; 8 bases match TRBD1. With 6 bases clipped from V and 9 bases from J, the junction kept 7 bases outside the gene matches. Germline V gene lookup returns CDR1 MNHEY and CDR2 SVGEGT. The CDR3 length is 13 residues. The CDR3 DNA reads TGTGCCAGCAGAGGGACAGGAAAAGGGCCCCAGCATTTT. Translation gives CASRGTGKGPQHF.

DNA of the CDR3: TGTGCCAGCAGCTCCATACTCAGCAATCAGCCCCAGCATTTT. This encodes CASSSILSNQPQHF. This chain uses TRBV3-1 with TRBJ1-5, with D unclear. The CDR3 covers 14 residues. The ends were cut back, 5 bases at V and 1 base at J, with 9 bases in the middle. Germline CDR1 and CDR2: LGHDT and YNNKEL (reference sequence).